This TCR beta chain was observed in a study of early T cells in non-severe SARS-CoV-2 infection. Attachment of unique molecular identifiers was made to individual cDNA molecules. Using its own MiXCR run on the 5' RACE reads, TCRdb lists one record per CDR3 protein. The table lists over 90,000 distinct CDR3 sequences, about an eighth of them singletons. V lost 3 bases and J lost 10; bases outside the gene matches: 16. Germline V gene sequence: CDR1 SGDLS, CDR2 YYNGEE. The CDR3 loop spans 16 amino acids. There are many counts of this clonotype. This sequence originates from an adult who was a healthcare worker with PCR-confirmed SARS-CoV-2 infection or an uninfected control (not recorded which). V is TRBV9 and J is TRBJ2-1; 7 nucleotides align to TRBD2. Specimen: whole blood. The CDR3 DNA follows: TGTGCCAGCAGCGCAGCCGGCGGGAGCGCTTTGTTAGAGCAGTTCTTC. This codes for CASSAAGGSALLEQFF.